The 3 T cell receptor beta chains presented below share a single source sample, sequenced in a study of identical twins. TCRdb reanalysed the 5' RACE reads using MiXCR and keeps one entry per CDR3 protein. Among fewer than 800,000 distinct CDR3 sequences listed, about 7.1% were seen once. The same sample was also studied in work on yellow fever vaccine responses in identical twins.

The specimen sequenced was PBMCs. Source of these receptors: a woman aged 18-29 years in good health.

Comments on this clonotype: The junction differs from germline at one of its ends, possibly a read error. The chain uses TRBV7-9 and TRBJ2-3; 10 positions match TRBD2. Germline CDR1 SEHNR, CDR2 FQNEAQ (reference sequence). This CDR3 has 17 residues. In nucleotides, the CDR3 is TGTGCTAGCAGCTTAGGCTCACTAGCGGGACTCACAGATACGCAGTATTTT. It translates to CASSLGSLAGLTDTQYF.

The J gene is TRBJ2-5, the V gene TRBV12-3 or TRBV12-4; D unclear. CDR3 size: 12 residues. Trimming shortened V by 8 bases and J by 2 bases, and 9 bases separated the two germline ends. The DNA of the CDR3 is TGTGCCAGCGGGGTGAGGCAAGAGACCCAGTACTTC. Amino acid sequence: CASGVRQETQYF.

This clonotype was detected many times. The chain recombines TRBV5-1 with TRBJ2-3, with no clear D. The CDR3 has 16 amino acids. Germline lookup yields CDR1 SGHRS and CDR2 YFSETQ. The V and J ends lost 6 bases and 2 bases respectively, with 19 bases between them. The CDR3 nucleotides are TGCGCCAGCATGCGGCAGCCCGAGTTAGCCACAGATACGCAGTATTTT. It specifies CASMRQPELATDTQYF.